This TCR beta chain was recorded in a study of PD-L1 blockade in urothelial cancer (TCRdb year 2017). Describing the broader study: Therapy was started in the mid-2010s for all patients, and atezolizumab 1,200 mg was administered intravenously every 3 weeks. Twenty-five of 29 patients were males with bladder-origin urothelial cancer, and about 65% of the roughly 30 reported a prior smoking history. Patients had an ECOG performance status of 0 or 1 and had received between 0 and 3 prior chemotherapy regimens. Blood samples were analyzed at 3 weeks after treatment start (second dose) and at 6 weeks after treatment start. Blood samples yielded a median of roughly 140,000 T cells and tens of thousands of unique TCRs, with median clonality approximately 0.08. The study, an exploratory multi-omic analysis, examined somatic, immune and clinical correlates of response to PD-L1 blockade with atezolizumab in urothelial cancer. Pretreatment tumor samples, along with matched peripheral blood collected serially before and after atezolizumab treatment, underwent TCR sequencing. Durable clinical benefit meant progression-free survival longer than 6 months, and TCR features were also tested against progression-free and overall survival. Whole exome sequencing and RNA sequencing of pretreatment tumors were performed alongside TCR sequencing in the same patients. Durable clinical benefit was achieved by nine patients but not by the remaining 20. Pretreatment blood TCR-seq was available for about 28 patients, at least one posttreatment blood collection was obtained for around 25 patients, and tumor TCR-seq was available for around 25 patients.

With regard to this clone: The clone's antigen remains unknown. No qualities accompany the bases; no much larger clone lies one base away.

V is pared back by 5 bases and J by 2 bases, with 20 bases lying between the germline termini. CDR1 and CDR2, looked up from the germline V gene (reference sequence), are SEHNR and FQNEAQ. Including cysteine and phenylalanine, the CDR3 has 17 amino acids. Only the CDR3 region is kept as DNA, spanning 51 bases read in frame from base 1. In light of the paper, this sample's time point label describes: pretreatment peripheral blood. A total of around 30 patients with locally advanced or metastatic urothelial carcinoma, treated at Memorial Sloan Kettering on a trial protocol, made up the cohort. Peripheral blood mononuclear cells were collected pretreatment and during treatment, with between 1 and 8 total time points per patient. The Qiagen DNeasy Blood extraction kit was used to purify genomic DNA from total PBMCs and tumor samples. PBMCs were collected pretreatment and during treatment, and were isolated and stored as previously described.

Overall study outcomes, separate from this receptor: Improved progression-free and overall survival was associated with having pretreatment peripheral blood TCR clonality below the median. Because the sample size was small (n ≈ 29) and many of the analyses were exploratory, the results are meant to be hypothesis-generating. Greater expansion of tumor-associated TCR clones in peripheral blood 3 weeks after the start of treatment was observed in patients with durable benefit (n of about 20, p = 0.022).

Synthetic TCR analog templates were spiked into each PCR so that absolute template abundance could be estimated from read counts. TCRbeta CDR3 regions were amplified from genomic DNA with bias-controlled V and J gene primers using the immunoSEQ assay. Sequencing of rearranged TCRbeta segments was performed at approximately 20X coverage. The paper's processing steps were these. Clustering was used to correct sequencing errors, and CDR3s were annotated against IMGT so that V, D and J genes could be assigned. Downstream analyses used only productive TCRbeta rearrangements and left out out-of-frame or stop-codon sequences. Clonality was calculated as one minus the Shannon entropy normalized by the log of the number of unique productive sequences. Fisher's exact test with Benjamini-Hochberg correction, at a threshold of adjusted p below 0.01, was used to find clones that differed between time points or between blood and tumor. In TCRdb, the immuneACCESS table is reduced to in-frame sequences with V and J assigned. These tables do not hold every clone; where another copy was compared, an unresolved V gene accounts for under half, and the others remain unexplained. That table furnishes V, J and clone size, whereas the DNA furnished D and trimming. In this sample the table shows about 95,000 clones, almost 90% of which occur a single time. The top ten hold about 1.6% of the sample.

The specimen was PBMCs, collected around atezolizumab (anti-PD-L1) treatment. The sequence came from a man in his fifties or sixties with urothelial cancer. The rearrangement combines TRBV7-9 with TRBJ2-3; the D gene is perhaps TRBD1, from 5 matching bases. For the CDR3, the sequence is CASSLDRTPIFTDTQYF. The DNA sequence is given as TGTGCCAGCAGCCTCGACCGGACACCTATTTTCACAGATACGCAGTATTTT.